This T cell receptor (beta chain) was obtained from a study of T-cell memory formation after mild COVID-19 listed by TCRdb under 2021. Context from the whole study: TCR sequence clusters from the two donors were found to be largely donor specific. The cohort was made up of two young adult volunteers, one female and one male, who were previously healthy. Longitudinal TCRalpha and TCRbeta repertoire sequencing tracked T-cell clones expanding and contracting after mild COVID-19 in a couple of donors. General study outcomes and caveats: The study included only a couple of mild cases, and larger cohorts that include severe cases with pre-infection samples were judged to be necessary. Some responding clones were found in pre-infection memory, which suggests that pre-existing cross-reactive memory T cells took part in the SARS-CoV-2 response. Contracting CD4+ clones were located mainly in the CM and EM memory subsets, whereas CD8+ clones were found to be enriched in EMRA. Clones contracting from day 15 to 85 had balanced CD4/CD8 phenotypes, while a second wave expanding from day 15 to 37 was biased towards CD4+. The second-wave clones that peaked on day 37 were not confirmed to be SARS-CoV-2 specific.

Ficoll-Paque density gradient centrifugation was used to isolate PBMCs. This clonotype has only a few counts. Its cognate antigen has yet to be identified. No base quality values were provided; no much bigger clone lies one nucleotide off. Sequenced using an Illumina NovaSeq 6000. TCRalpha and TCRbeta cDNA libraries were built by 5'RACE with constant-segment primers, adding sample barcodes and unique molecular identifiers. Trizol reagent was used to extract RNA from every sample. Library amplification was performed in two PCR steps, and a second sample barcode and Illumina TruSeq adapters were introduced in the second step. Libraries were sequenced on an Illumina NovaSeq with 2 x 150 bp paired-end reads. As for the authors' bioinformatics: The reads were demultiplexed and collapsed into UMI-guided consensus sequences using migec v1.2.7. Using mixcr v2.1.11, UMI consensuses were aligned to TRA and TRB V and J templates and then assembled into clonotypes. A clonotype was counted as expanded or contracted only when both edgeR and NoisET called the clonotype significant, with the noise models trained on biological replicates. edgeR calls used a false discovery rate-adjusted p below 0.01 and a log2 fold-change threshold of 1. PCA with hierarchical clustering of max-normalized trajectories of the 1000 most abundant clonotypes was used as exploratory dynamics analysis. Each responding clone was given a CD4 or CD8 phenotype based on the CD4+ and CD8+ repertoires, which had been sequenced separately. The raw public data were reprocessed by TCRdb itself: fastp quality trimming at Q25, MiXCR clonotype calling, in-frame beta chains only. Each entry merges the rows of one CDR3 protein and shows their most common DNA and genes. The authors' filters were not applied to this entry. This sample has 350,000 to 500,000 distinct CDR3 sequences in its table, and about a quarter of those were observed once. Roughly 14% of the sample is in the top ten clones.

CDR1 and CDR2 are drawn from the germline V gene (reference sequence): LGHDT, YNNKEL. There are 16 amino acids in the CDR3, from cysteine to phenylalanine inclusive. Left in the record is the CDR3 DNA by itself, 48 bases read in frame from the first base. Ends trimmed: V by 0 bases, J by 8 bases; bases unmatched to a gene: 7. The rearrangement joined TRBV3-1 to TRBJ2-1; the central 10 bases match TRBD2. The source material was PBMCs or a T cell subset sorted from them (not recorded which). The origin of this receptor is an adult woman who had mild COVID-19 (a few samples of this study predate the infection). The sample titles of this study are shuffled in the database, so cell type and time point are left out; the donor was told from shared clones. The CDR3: CASSQDGLAGVYEQFF. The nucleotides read TGTGCCAGCAGCCAAGACGGGCTAGCGGGGGTTTATGAGCAGTTCTTC.